This T cell receptor beta chain derives from a study of OX40 agonist ivuxolimab in advanced cancers. In the study overall: Intravenous ivuxolimab at 0.01 to 10 mg/kg was given to patients every 2 weeks.

Measured with immunoSEQ multiplex PCR; TCRdb has only the in-frame clones, and not every one. Of 77,000 or so clones listed, roughly 90% were seen once; the top ten hold approximately 0.81%. Germline CDR1 is SNHLY and CDR2 is FYNNEI. CDR3 length: 13 amino acids. V was shortened by 8 bases and J by 5 bases, with 15 bases between the two germline ends. Whole-study results and caveats: Dosing at 0.1 to 3.0 mg/kg was accompanied by clonal expansion of CD4+ and CD8+ blood T cells by week 6. With doses of 0.1-3.0 mg/kg, partial responders showed among the lowest clonal expansion. Low normalized T-cell clonal expansion was also seen in some nonresponders.

As concerns this clone: Its cognate antigen is unknown.

This sequence originates from an adult with an advanced solid tumor such as melanoma, head and neck, liver or kidney cancer. The rearrangement links TRBV2 to TRBJ2-5; maybe TRBD1 (5 bases). The sample was CD4+ or CD8+ T cells sorted from blood, taken in a trial of the OX40 agonist ivuxolimab. The CDR3 coding sequence is TGTGCCAGCTCTCAGGGTATTGGCGAGACCCAGTACTTC. It encodes CASSQGIGETQYF.